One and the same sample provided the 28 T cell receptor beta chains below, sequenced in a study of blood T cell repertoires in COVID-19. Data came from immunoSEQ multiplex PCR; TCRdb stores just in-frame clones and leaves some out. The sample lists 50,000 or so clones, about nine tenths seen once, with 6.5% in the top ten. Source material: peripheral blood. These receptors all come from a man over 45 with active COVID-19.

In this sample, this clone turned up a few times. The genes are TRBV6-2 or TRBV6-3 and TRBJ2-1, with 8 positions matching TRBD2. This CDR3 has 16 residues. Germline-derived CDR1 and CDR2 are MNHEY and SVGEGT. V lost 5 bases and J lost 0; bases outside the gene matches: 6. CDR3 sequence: CASSLLAEGSYNEQFF. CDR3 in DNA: TGTGCCAGCAGTCTACTAGCGGAGGGCTCCTACAATGAGCAGTTCTTC.

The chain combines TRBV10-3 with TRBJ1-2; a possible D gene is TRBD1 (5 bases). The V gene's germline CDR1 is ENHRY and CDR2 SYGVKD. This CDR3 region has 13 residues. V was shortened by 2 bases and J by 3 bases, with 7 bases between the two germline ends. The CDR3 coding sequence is TGTGCCATCAGTGAGGACAGCGACTATGGCTACACCTTC. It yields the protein CAISEDSDYGYTF.

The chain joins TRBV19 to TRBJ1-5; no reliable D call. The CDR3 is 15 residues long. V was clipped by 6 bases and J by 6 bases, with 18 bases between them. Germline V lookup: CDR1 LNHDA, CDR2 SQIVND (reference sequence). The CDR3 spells CASSAGPTGLQPQHF. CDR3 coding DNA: TGTGCCAGTAGCGCCGGGCCGACCGGACTTCAGCCCCAGCATTTT.

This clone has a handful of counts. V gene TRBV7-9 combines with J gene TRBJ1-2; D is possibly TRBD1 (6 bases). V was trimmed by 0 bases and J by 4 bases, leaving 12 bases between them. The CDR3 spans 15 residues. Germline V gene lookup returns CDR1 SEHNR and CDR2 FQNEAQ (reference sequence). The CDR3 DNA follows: TGTGCCAGCAGCTTAGCAGGACAGCCCACCTATGGCTACACCTTC. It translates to CASSLAGQPTYGYTF.

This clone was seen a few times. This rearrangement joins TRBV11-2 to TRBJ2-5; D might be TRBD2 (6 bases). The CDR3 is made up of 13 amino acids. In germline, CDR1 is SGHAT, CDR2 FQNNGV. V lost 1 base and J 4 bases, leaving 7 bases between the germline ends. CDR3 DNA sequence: TGTGCCAGCAGCTTAGTCGGGGGAGAGACCCAGTACTTC. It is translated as CASSLVGGETQYF.

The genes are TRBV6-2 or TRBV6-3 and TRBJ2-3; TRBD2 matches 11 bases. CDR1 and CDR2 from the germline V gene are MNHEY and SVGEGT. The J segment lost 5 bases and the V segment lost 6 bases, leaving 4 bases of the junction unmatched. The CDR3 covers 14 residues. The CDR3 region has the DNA TGTGCCAGCAGCCGACTAGCGGGGAGAGATACGCAGTATTTT. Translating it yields CASSRLAGRDTQYF.

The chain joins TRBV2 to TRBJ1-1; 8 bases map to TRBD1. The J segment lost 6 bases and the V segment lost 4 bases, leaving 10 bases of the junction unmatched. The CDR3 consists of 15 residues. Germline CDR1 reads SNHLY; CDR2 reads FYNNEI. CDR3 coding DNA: TGTGCCAGCAGTGGACGACAGGGGATGGTGGCTGAAGCTTTCTTT. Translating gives CASSGRQGMVAEAFF.

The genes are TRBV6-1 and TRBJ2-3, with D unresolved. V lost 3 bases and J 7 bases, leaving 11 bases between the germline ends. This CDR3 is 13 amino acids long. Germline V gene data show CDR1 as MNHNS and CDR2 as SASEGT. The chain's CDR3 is CASSDGAENTQYF. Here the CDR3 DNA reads TGTGCCAGCAGTGATGGTGCGGAGAATACGCAGTATTTT.

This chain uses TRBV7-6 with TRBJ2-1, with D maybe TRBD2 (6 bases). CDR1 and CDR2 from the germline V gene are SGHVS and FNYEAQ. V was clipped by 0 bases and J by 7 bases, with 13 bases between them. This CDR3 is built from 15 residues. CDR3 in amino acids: CASSLARQGGNEQFF. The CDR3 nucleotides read TGTGCCAGCAGCTTAGCGCGCCAGGGAGGAAATGAGCAGTTCTTC.

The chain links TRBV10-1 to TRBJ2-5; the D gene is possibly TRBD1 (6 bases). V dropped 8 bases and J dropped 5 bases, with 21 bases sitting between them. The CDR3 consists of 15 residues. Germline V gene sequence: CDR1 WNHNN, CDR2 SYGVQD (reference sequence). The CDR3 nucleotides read TGCGCCAGCCTTTCAGGGGACCTCCAAAGGGAGACCCAGTACTTC. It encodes CASLSGDLQRETQYF.

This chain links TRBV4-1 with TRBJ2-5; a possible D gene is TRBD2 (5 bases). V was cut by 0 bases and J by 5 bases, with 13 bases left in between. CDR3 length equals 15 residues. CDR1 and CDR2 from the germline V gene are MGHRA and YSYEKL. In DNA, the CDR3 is TGCGCCAGCAGCCAAGAACGTAGCGTATACGAGACCCAGTACTTC. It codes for CASSQERSVYETQYF.

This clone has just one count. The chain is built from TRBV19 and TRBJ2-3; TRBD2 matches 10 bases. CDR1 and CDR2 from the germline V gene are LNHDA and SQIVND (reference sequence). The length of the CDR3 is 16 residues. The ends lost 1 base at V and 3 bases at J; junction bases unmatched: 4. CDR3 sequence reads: CASSIASGGGTDTQYF. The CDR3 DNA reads TGTGCCAGTAGTATAGCTAGCGGGGGAGGGACAGATACGCAGTATTTT.

The CDR3, as DNA: TGTGCCATCAGAGGACAGGAACAAGAGACCCAGTACTTC. Protein sequence: CAIRGQEQETQYF. The rearrangement uses TRBV10-3 and TRBJ2-5; 7 bases match TRBD1. The V and J ends lost 6 bases and 2 bases, in that order; junction bases with no gene match: 3. Germline V gene data show CDR1 as ENHRY and CDR2 as SYGVKD. This CDR3 comprises 13 residues.

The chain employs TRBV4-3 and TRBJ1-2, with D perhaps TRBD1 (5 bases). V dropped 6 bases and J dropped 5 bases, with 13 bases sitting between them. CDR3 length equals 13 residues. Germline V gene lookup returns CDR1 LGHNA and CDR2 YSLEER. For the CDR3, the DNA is TGCGCCAGCAGTTCCGACAGAACGTATGGCTACACCTTC. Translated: CASSSDRTYGYTF.

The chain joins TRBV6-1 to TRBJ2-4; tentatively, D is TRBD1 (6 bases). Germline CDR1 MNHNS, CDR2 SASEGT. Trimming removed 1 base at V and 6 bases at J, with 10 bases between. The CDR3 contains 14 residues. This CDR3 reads CASSEDRTVNIQYF. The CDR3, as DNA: TGTGCCAGCAGTGAAGACAGGACAGTAAACATTCAGTACTTC.

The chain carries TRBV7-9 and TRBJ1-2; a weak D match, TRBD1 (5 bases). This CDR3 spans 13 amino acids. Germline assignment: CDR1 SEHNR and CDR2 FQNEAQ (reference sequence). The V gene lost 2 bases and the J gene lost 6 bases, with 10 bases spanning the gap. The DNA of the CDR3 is TGTGCCAGCAGCTTAAATGGGGGGAATGGCTACACCTTC. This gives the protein CASSLNGGNGYTF.

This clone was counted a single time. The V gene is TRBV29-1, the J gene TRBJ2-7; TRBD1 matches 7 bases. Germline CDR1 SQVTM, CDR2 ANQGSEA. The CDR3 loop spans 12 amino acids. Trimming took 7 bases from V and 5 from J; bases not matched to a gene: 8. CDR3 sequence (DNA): TGCAGCGGAGCCCAGGGGGAAAACGAGCAGTACTTC. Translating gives CSGAQGENEQYF.

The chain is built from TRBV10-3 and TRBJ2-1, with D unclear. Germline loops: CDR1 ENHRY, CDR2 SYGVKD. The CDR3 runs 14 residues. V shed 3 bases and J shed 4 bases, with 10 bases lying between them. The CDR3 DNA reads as TGTGCCATCAGTGACAGCGCTGAATACAATGAGCAGTTCTTC. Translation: CAISDSAEYNEQFF.

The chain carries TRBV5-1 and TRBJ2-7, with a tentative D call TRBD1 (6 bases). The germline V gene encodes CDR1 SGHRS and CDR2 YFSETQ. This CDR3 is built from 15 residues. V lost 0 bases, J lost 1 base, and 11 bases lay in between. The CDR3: CASSLEGDLSYEQYF. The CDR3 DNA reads TGCGCCAGCAGCTTGGAGGGGGATTTATCCTACGAGCAGTACTTC.

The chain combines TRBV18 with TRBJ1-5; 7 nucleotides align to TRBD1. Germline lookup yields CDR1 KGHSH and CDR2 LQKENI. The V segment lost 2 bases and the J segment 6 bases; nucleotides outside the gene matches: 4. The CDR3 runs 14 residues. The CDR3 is CASSPRQGGQPQHF. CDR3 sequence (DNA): TGTGCCAGCTCACCAAGACAGGGTGGTCAGCCCCAGCATTTT.

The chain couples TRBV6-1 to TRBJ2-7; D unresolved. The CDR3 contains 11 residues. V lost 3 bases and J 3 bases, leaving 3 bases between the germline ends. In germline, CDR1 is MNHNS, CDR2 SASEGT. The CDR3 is CASSDLYEQYF. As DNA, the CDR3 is TGTGCCAGCAGTGACCTCTACGAGCAGTACTTC.

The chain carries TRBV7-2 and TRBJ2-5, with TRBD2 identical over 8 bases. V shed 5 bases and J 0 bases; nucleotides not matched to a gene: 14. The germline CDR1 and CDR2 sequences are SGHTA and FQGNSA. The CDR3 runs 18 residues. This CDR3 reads CASSPAGRPGGYQETQYF. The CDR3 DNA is TGTGCCAGCAGCCCAGCGGGGCGGCCGGGGGGGTACCAAGAGACCCAGTACTTC.

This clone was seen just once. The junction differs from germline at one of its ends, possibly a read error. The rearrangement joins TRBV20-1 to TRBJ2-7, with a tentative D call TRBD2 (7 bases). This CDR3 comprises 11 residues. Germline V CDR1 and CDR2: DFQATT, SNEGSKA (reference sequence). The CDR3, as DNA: TGCAGTGCCGAGAGTGAAGGGGGGGCCAACTTC. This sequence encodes CSAESEGGANF.

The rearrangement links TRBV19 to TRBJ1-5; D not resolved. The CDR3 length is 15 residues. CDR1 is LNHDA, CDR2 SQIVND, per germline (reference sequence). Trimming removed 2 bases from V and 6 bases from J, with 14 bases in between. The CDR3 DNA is TGTGCCAGTAGTATAATTCGAGAAGTCGGTCAGCCCCAGCATTTT. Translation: CASSIIREVGQPQHF. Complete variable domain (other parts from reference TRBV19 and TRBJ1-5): DGGITQSPKYLFRKEGQNVTLSCEQNLNHDAMYWYRQDPGQGLRLIYYSQIVNDFQKGDIAEGYSVSREKKESFPLTVTSAQKNPTAFYLCASSIIREVGQPQHFGDGTRLSIL.

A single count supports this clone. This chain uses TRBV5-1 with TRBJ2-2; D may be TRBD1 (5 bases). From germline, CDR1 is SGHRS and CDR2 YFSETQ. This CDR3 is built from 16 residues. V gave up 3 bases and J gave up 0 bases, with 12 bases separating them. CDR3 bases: TGCGCCAGCAGCTGGGATCAGGGATCGAACACCGGGGAGCTGTTTTTT. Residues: CASSWDQGSNTGELFF. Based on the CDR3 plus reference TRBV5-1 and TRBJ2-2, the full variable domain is KAGVTQTPRYLIKTRGQQVTLSCSPISGHRSVSWYQQTPGQGLQFLFEYFSETQRNKGNFPGRFSGRQFSNSRSEMNVSTLELGDSALYLCASSWDQGSNTGELFFGEGSRLTVL.

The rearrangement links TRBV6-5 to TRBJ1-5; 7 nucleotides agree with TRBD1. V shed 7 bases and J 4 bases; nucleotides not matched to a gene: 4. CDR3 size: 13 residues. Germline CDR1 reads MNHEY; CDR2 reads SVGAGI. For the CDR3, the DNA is TGTGCCAGCATGACAGGGATGAATCAGCCCCAGCATTTT. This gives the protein CASMTGMNQPQHF.

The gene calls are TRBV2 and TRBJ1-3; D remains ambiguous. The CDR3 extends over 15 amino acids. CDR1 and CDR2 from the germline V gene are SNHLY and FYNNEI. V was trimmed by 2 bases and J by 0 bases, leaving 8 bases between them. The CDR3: CASSEQDYSGNTIYF. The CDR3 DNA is TGTGCCAGCAGTGAACAGGATTACTCTGGAAACACCATATATTTT.

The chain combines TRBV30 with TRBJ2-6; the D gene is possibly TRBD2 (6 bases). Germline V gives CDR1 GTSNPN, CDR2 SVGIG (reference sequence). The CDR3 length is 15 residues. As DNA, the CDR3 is TGTGCACAGGAGGGCATCTTGGCTGGGGCCAACGTCCTGACTTTC. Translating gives CAQEGILAGANVLTF.